Presented here are 11 T cell receptor beta chains from one specimen sequenced in a study of blood T cell repertoires in COVID-19. Libraries were prepared by immunoSEQ multiplex PCR; TCRdb keeps only in-frame clonotypes and omits some of them. Of 330,000 or so clones detected, approximately 89% appear once; the ten largest clones hold over 4.5%. The sequenced sample was PBMCs or T cells enriched from blood (not recorded which). The receptor set was obtained from a man younger than 40 who had recovered from COVID-19.

This sequence joins TRBV28 and TRBJ2-7; TRBD1 aligns across 7 bases. Germline CDR1 and CDR2: MDHEN and SYDVKM. With 4 bases clipped from V and 2 bases from J, the junction kept 2 bases outside the gene matches. The CDR3 has 13 amino acids. CDR3 sequence reads: CASSSGQTYEQYF. CDR3 nucleotides: TGTGCCAGCAGTTCGGGACAGACCTACGAGCAGTACTTC.

This sequence joins TRBV19 and TRBJ2-3, with D possibly being TRBD2 (5 bases). This CDR3 has 16 residues. The V gene's germline CDR1 is LNHDA and CDR2 SQIVND (reference sequence). Deletions cut 6 bases from V and 1 base from J, with 17 bases between. CDR3 region: CASRWVTEVGTDTQYF. CDR3 DNA: TGTGCCAGTAGGTGGGTAACGGAGGTCGGCACAGATACGCAGTATTTT.

This chain links TRBV2 with TRBJ1-1; TRBD1 aligns across 7 bases. The J segment lost 8 bases and the V segment lost 8 bases, leaving 8 bases of the junction unmatched. CDR3 length equals 12 residues. Germline CDR1 SNHLY, CDR2 FYNNEI. CDR3 in amino acids: CASLDRDIEAFF. The CDR3 region has the DNA TGTGCCAGCTTAGACAGGGATATCGAAGCTTTCTTT. The complete variable domain, with remaining parts taken from reference TRBV2 and TRBJ1-1, reads EPEVTQTPSHQVTQMGQEVILRCVPISNHLYFYWYRQILGQKVEFLVSFYNNEISEKSEIFDDQFSVERPDGSNFTLKIRSTKLEDSAMYFCASLDRDIEAFFGQGTRLTVV.

The V call is TRBV6-2 or TRBV6-3, the J call TRBJ2-7, with a tentative D call TRBD1 (5 bases). The CDR3 is 16 residues long. Trimming took off 0 bases at V and 2 bases at J, with 14 bases between the two ends. Germline V gives CDR1 MNHEY, CDR2 SVGEGT. In DNA, the CDR3 is TGTGCCAGCAGTTACTCGGGAAGGGAAGGGGCCTACGAGCAGTACTTC. Its translation: CASSYSGREGAYEQYF.

The chain uses TRBV29-1 and TRBJ1-5; no clear D gene. In germline, CDR1 is SQVTM, CDR2 ANQGSEA. The CDR3 covers 13 residues. Trimming removed 6 bases at V and 1 base at J, with 10 bases between. CDR3 loop: CSVGGESNQPQHF. In DNA form, the CDR3 reads TGCAGCGTGGGAGGAGAGAGCAATCAGCCCCAGCATTTT.

The chain uses TRBV3-1 (or the pseudogene TRBV3-2) and TRBJ2-1, with TRBD1 as a possible D gene (6 bases). The CDR3 is made up of 15 amino acids. V was clipped by 4 bases and J by 4 bases, with 14 bases between them. The germline gives CDR1 LGHDT, CDR2 YNNKEL (reference sequence). The CDR3 DNA sequence: TGTGCCAGCAGCCCCCAGGGGAGTGAGTACAATGAGCAGTTCTTC. Translated, it gives CASSPQGSEYNEQFF.

The chain combines TRBV2 with TRBJ2-1; the D gene is possibly TRBD1 (6 bases). This CDR3 is 15 amino acids long. CDR1 is SNHLY, CDR2 FYNNEI, per germline. V lost 6 bases to trimming and J lost 1 base, with 13 bases between them. For the CDR3, the DNA is TGTGCCAGCAGCAGGGGTTTTGGTTCCTACAATGAGCAGTTCTTC. This translates into CASSRGFGSYNEQFF.

DNA of the CDR3: TGTGCCAGCAGTGTTGAGGGGACAGGGTTGGCCGGGGAGCTGTTTTTT. It encodes CASSVEGTGLAGELFF. The rearrangement joins TRBV6-4 to TRBJ2-2; TRBD1 matches 9 bases. The CDR3 is made up of 16 amino acids. CDR1 MRHNA and CDR2 SNTAGT come from the germline V gene. V trimming: 4 bases; J trimming: 6 bases; junction bases outside the gene matches: 9.

The V call is TRBV7-2, the J call TRBJ2-5; D is possibly TRBD2 (6 bases). The CDR3 runs 17 residues. Trimming pared 1 base from V and 4 bases from J, leaving 19 bases between. Germline V gives CDR1 SGHTA, CDR2 FQGNSA. CDR3 sequence reads: CASSLVWREVRVETQYF. The CDR3 region has the DNA TGTGCCAGCAGCTTAGTGTGGAGGGAGGTCAGGGTAGAGACCCAGTACTTC.

This rearrangement joins TRBV14 to TRBJ2-1, with D hard to call. The CDR3 sequence is 12 residues long. Germline CDR1 is SGHDN and CDR2 is FVKESK. Between the trimmed V and J ends, which lost 4 bases and 5 bases, there was a span of 6 bases. The CDR3 DNA reads TGTGCCAGCAGCCTTCTAAACAATGAGCAGTTCTTC. Protein product: CASSLLNNEQFF.

The gene calls are TRBV5-1 and TRBJ2-3; no firm D call. CDR3 length: 14 residues. Germline-derived CDR1 and CDR2 are SGHRS and YFSETQ. Trimming left V 0 bases short and J 3 bases short, with 8 bases between. The CDR3 nucleotides read TGCGCCAGCAGCTTGGAAAGACAAACAGATACGCAGTATTTT. Protein product: CASSLERQTDTQYF.